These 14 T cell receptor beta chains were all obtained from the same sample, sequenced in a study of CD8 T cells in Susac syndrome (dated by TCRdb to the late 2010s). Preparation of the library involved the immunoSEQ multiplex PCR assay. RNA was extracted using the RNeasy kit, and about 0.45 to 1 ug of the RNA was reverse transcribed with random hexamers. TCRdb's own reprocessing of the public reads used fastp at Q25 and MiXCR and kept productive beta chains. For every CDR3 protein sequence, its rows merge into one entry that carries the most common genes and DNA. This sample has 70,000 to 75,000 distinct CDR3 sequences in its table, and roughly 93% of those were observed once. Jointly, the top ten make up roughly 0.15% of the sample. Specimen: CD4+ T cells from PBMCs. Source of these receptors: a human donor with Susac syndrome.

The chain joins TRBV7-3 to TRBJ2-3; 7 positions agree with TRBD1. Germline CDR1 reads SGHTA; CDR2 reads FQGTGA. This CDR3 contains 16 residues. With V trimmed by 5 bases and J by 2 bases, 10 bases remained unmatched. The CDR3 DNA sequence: TGTGCCAGCAGCACGCCCCGGGACAGCTACACAGATACGCAGTATTTT. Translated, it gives CASSTPRDSYTDTQYF.

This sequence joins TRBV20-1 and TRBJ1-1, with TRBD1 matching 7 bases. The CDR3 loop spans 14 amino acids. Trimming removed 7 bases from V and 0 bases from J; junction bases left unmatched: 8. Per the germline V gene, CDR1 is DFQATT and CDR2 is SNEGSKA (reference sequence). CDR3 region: CSVPPGTVNTEAFF. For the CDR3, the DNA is TGCAGTGTTCCACCGGGGACAGTGAACACTGAAGCTTTCTTT.

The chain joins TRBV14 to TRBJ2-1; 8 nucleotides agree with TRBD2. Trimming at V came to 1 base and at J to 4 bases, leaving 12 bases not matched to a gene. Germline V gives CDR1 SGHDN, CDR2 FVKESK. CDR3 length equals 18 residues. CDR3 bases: TGTGCCAGCAGCCAAGGCGCCTCGACTAGCGAGATTTACAATGAGCAGTTCTTC. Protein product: CASSQGASTSEIYNEQFF.

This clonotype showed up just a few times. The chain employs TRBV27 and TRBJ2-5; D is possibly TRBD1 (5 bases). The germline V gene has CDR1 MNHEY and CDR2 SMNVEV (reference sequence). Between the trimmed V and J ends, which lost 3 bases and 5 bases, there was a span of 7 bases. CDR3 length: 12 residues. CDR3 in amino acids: CASSFDSETQYF. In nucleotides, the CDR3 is TGTGCCAGCAGTTTTGACAGTGAGACCCAGTACTTC.

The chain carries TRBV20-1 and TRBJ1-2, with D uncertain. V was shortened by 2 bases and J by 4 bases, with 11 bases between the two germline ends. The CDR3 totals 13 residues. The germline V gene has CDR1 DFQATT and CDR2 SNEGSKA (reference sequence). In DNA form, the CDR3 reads TGCAGTGCTAGACCTGGTATTAGCTATGGCTACACCTTC. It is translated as CSARPGISYGYTF.

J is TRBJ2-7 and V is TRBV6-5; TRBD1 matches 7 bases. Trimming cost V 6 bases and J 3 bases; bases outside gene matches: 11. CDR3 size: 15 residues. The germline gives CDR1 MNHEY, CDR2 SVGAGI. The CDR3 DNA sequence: TGTGCCAGCAGGCCACCAGGGGGTAGGAGCTACGAGCAGTACTTC. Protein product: CASRPPGGRSYEQYF.

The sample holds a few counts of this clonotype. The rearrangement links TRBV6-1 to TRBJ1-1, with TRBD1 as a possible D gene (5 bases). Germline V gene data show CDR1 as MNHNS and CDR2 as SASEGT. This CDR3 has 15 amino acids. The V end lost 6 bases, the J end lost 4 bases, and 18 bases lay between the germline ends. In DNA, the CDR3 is TGTGCCAGCAGCCAGGCTTGGGGCCTGGCCACTGAAGCTTTCTTT. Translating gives CASSQAWGLATEAFF.

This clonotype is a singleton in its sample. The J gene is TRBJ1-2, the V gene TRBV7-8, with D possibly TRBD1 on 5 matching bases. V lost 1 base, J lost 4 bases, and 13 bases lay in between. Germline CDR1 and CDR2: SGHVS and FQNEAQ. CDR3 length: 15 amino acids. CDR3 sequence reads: CASSLVAGEVYGYTF. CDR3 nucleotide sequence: TGTGCCAGCAGCTTAGTAGCGGGGGAAGTCTATGGCTACACCTTC.

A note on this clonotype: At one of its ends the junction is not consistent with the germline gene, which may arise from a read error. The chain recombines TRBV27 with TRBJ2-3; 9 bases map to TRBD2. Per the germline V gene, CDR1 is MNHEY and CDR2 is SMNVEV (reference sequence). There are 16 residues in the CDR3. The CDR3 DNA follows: TGTGCCAGCAGTCCCGTAGCGGGGGCGGGCACAAATACGCAGTATTTT. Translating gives CASSPVAGAGTNTQYF.

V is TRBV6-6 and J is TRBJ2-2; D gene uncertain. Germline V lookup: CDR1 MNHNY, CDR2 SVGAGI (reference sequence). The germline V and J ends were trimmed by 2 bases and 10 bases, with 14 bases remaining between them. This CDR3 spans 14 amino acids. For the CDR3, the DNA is TGTGCCAGCAGTTACCTTGGCGGCGGTACGGAGCTGTTTTTT. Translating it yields CASSYLGGGTELFF.

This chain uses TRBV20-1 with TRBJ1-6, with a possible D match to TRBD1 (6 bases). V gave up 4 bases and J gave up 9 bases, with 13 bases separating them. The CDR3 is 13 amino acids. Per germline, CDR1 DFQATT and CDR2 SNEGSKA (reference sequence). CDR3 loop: CSATQGRGSPLHF. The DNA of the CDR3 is TGCAGTGCTACCCAGGGGCGCGGTTCACCCCTCCACTTT.

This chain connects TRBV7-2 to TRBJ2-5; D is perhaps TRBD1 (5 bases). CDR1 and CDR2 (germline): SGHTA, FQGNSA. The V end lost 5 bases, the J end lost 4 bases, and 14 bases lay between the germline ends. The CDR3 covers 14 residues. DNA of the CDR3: TGTGCCAGCAGCCCAAATCTAGGGGTAGAGACCCAGTACTTC. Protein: CASSPNLGVETQYF.

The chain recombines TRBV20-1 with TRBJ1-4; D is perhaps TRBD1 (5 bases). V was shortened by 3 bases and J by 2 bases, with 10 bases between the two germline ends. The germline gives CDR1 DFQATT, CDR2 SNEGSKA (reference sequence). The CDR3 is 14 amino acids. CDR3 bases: TGCAGTGCTAGTTGGGGCCCTACTAATGAAAAACTGTTTTTT. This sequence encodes CSASWGPTNEKLFF.

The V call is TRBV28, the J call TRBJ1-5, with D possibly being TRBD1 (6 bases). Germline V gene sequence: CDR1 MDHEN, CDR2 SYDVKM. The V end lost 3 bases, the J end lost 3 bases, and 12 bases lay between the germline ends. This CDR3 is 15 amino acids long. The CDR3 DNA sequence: TGTGCCAGCAGTTTCACCGGACAGATCAATCAGCCCCAGCATTTT. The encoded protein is CASSFTGQINQPQHF. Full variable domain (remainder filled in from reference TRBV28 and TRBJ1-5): DVKVTQSSRYLVKRTGEKVFLECVQDMDHENMFWYRQDPGLGLRLIYFSYDVKMKEKGDIPEGYSVSREKKERFSLILESASTNQTSMYLCASSFTGQINQPQHFGDGTRLSIL.